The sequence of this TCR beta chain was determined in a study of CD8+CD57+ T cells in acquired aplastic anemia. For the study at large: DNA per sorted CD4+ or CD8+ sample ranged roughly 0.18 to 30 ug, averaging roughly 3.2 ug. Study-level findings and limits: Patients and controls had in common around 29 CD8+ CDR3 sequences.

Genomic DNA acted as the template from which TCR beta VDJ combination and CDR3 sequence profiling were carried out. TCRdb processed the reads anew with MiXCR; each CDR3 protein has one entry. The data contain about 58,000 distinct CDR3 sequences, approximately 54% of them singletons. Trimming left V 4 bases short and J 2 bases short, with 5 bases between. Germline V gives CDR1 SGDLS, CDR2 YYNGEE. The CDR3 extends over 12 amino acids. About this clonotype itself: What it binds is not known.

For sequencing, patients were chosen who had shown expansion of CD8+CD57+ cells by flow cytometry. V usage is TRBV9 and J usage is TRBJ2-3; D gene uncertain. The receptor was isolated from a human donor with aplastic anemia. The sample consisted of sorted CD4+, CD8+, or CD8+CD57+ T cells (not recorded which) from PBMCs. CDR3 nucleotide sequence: TGTGCCAGCAGCTTCAACACAGATACGCAGTATTTT. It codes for CASSFNTDTQYF.